This note documents a single TCR beta chain sequence. TCRdb's copy holds only in-frame clones and misses some; the assay was immunoSEQ multiplex PCR. The sample lists 100,000 to 150,000 clones; under 95% were seen once. The sample belongs to a study of OX40 agonist ivuxolimab in advanced cancers. Study-wide context: Treatment received earlier with anti-PD-1, anti-PD-L1 or anti-CTLA-4 agents was allowed, and approximately 44% had some. Partial responses occurred in three patients (one hepatocellular carcinoma, two cutaneous melanoma).

Germline V lookup: CDR1 SGHRS, CDR2 YFSETQ. Trimming stripped 2 bases from V and 1 base from J, with 9 bases between. The CDR3 runs to 15 residues. This sample comprised CD4+ or CD8+ T cells sorted from blood, obtained in a trial of the OX40 agonist ivuxolimab. The clonotype was recovered from an adult with an advanced solid tumor such as melanoma, head and neck, liver or kidney cancer. The chain has TRBV5-1 and TRBJ2-2; D ambiguous. DNA of the CDR3: TGCGCCAGCAGCTTTTCGGCAGGGAACACCGGGGAGCTGTTTTTT. It translates to CASSFSAGNTGELFF.